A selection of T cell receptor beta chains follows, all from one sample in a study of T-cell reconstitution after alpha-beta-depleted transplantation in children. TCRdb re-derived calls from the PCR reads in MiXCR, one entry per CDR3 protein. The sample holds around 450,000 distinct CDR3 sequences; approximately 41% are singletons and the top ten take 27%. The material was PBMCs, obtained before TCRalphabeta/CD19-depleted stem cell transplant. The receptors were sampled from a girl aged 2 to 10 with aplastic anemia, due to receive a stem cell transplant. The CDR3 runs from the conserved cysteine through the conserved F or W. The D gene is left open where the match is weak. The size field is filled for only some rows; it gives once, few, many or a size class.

cdr3_nt: TGCGCCAGCAGTGAGCTAGCGGGAGTTATCACCGGGGAGCTGTTTTTT
cdr3_aa: CASSELAGVITGELFF
j_call: TRBJ2-2
clone_size: NA
d_call: TRBD2
v_call: TRBV10-2

cdr3_nt: TGTGCCATCTCTACTTCTTCCGGCGGGGGCACAGATACGCAGTATTTT
cdr3_aa: CAISTSSGGGTDTQYF
j_call: TRBJ2-3
clone_size: NA
d_call: NA
v_call: TRBV10-3

cdr3_nt: TGTGCCAGCAGTTCACCAGAAACTAACACTGAAGCTTTCTTT
cdr3_aa: CASSSPETNTEAFF
j_call: TRBJ1-1
clone_size: NA
d_call: NA
v_call: TRBV28

cdr3_nt: TGTGCCAGCGAACTAGCGGGAGGGTACAATGAGCAGTTCTTC
cdr3_aa: CASELAGGYNEQFF
j_call: TRBJ2-1
clone_size: NA
d_call: TRBD2
v_call: TRBV4-2

cdr3_nt: TGTGCCAGCAGACGAGGACAGGACCCCGTGAATGAGCAGTTCTTC
cdr3_aa: CASRRGQDPVNEQFF
j_call: TRBJ2-1
clone_size: NA
d_call: TRBD1
v_call: TRBV6-1

cdr3_nt: TGTGCCAGCGGGAGACAGGGATCTTCTAACTATGGCGACACCTTC
cdr3_aa: CASGRQGSSNYGDTF
j_call: TRBJ1-2
clone_size: NA
d_call: TRBD1
v_call: TRBV7-2

cdr3_nt: TGCAGCGTTGAAGTGGGGAATCACGGGGAGCTGTTTTTT
cdr3_aa: CSVEVGNHGELFF
j_call: TRBJ2-2
clone_size: NA
d_call: NA
v_call: TRBV29-1

cdr3_nt: TGTGCCAGCAGCGTACGGACAGGGGGCACAGATACGCAGTATTTT
cdr3_aa: CASSVRTGGTDTQYF
j_call: TRBJ2-3
clone_size: many
d_call: TRBD1
v_call: TRBV7-2

cdr3_nt: TGTGCCAGCCTCAGAAGGGGGGGAATGTCCACAGATACGCAGTATTTT
cdr3_aa: CASLRRGGMSTDTQYF
j_call: TRBJ2-3
clone_size: many
d_call: NA
v_call: TRBV6-1

cdr3_nt: TGTGCCAGCAGTTTAGCGGGAGATATTACAGATACGCAGTATTTT
cdr3_aa: CASSLAGDITDTQYF
j_call: TRBJ2-3
clone_size: many
d_call: TRBD2
v_call: TRBV28

cdr3_nt: TGTGCCAGCAGGACCGCCTCGGATACGCAGTATTTT
cdr3_aa: CASRTASDTQYF
j_call: TRBJ2-3
clone_size: once
d_call: NA
v_call: TRBV3-1

cdr3_nt: TGTGCCAGCAGGGGACTAGCGGGAGAGGCTACGCAGTATTTT
cdr3_aa: CASRGLAGEATQYF
j_call: TRBJ2-3
clone_size: NA
d_call: TRBD2
v_call: TRBV2

cdr3_nt: TGTGCCAGCAGCCCAGCTATCGGCGAGCAGTACTTC
cdr3_aa: CASSPAIGEQYF
j_call: TRBJ2-7
clone_size: many
d_call: NA
v_call: TRBV7-2

cdr3_nt: TGTGCCAGCAGCTTAATCCTAGCGGGGGCCCGCACAGATACGCAGTATTTT
cdr3_aa: CASSLILAGARTDTQYF
j_call: TRBJ2-3
clone_size: NA
d_call: TRBD2
v_call: TRBV7-3

cdr3_nt: TGTGCCAGCAATCGAGGAGGGGGCGCGGAAGCTTTCTTT
cdr3_aa: CASNRGGGAEAFF
j_call: TRBJ1-1
clone_size: NA
d_call: TRBD1
v_call: TRBV6-1

cdr3_nt: TGTGCCAGCAGACAAACGGGGCTGAACACTGAAGCTTTCTTT
cdr3_aa: CASRQTGLNTEAFF
j_call: TRBJ1-1
clone_size: few
d_call: NA
v_call: TRBV7-2

cdr3_nt: TGCAGTGCTGGGGGGACTAGCGTTCTTGAGTACTTC
cdr3_aa: CSAGGTSVLEYF
j_call: TRBJ2-5
clone_size: NA
d_call: TRBD2
v_call: TRBV20-1